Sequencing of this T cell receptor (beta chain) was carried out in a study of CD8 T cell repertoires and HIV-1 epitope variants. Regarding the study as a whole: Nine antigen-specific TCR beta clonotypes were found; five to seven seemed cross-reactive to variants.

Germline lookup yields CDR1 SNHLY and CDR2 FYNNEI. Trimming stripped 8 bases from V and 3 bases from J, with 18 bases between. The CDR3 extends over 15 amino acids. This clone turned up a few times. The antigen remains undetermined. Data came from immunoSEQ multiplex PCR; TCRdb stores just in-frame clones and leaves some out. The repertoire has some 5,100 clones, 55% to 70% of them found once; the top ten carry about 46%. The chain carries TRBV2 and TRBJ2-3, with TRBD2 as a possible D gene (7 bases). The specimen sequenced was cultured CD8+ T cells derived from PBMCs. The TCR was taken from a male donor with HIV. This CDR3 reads CASRMGGGWTDTQYF. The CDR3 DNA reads TGTGCCAGCCGAATGGGAGGGGGTTGGACAGATACGCAGTATTTT.